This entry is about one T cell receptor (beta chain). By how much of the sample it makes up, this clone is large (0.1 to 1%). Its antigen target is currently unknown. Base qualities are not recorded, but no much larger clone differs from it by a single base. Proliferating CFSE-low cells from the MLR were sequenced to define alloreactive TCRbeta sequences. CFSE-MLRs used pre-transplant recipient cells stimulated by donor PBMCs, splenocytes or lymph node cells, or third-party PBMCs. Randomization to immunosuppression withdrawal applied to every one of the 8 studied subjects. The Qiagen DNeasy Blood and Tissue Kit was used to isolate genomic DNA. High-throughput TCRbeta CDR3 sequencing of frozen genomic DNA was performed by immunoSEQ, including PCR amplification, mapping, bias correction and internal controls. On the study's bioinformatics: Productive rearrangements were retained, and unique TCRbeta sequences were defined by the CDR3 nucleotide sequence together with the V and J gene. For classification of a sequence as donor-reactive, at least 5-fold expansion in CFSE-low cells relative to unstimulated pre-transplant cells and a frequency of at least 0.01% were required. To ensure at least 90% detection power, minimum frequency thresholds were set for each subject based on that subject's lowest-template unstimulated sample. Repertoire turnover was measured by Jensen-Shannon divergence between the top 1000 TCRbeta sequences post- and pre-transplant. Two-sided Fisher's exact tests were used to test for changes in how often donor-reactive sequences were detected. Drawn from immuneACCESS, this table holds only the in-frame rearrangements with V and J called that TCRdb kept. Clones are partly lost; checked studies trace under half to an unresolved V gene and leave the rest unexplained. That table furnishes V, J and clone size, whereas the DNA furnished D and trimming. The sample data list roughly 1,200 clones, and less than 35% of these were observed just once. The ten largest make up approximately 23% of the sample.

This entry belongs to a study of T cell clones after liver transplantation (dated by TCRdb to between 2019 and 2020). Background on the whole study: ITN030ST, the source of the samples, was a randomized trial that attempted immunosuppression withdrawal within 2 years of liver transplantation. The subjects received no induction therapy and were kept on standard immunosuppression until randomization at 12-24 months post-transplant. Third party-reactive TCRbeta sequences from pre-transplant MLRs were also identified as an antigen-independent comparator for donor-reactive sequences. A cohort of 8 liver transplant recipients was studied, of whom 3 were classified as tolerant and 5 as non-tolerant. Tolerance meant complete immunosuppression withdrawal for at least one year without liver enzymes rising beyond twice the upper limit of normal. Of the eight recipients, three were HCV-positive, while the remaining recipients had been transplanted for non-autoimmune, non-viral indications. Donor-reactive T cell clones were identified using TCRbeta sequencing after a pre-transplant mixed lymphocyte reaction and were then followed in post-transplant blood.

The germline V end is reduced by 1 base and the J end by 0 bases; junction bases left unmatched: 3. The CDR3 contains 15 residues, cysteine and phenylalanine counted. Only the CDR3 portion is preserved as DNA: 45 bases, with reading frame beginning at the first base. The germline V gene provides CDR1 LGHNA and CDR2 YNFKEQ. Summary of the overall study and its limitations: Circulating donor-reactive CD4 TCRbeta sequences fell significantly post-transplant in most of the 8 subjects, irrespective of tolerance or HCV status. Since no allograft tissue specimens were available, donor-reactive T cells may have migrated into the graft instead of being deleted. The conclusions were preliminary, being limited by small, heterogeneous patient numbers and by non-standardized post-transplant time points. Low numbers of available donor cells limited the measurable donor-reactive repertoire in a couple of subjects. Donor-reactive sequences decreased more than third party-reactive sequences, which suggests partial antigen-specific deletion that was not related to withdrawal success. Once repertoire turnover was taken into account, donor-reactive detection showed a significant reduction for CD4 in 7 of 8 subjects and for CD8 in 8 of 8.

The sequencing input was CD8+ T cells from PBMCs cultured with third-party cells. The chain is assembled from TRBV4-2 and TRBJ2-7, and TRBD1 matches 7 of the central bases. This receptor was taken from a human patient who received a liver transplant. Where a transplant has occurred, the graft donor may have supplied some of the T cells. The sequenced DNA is TGTGCCAGCAGCCAAGTACGGGACAGCTCCTACGAGCAGTACTTC. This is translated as CASSQVRDSSYEQYF.